These 32 T cell receptor beta chains were sequenced from one sample in a study of T-cell reconstitution after alpha-beta-depleted transplantation in children. Unique molecular identifiers featured in how the TCRbeta library was prepared. TCRdb called the PCR reads again in MiXCR, with one record for every CDR3 protein. The sample yields approximately 390,000 distinct CDR3 sequences, approximately 10% seen once. The sample here was PBMCs from the stem cell graft donor, taken from the stem cell graft. Receptors originate from a human donor who donated a stem cell graft to a child with acute myeloid leukemia.

The chain recombines TRBV5-1 with TRBJ2-1; possible D gene TRBD1, 6 bases. Per the germline V gene, CDR1 is SGHRS and CDR2 is YFSETQ. This CDR3 region has 14 residues. The V and J ends lost 4 bases and 5 bases respectively, with 13 bases between them. The CDR3 sequence is CASSPTGSNNEQFF. The CDR3 DNA is TGCGCCAGCAGCCCGACAGGATCCAACAATGAGCAGTTCTTC.

This chain uses TRBV2 with TRBJ2-7; 8 nucleotides align to TRBD1. CDR3 size: 13 residues. The J segment lost 6 bases and the V segment lost 8 bases, leaving 9 bases of the junction unmatched. CDR1 is SNHLY, CDR2 FYNNEI, per germline. The chain's CDR3 is CASSRTGTAEQYV. For the CDR3, the DNA is TGTGCCAGCTCAAGGACAGGGACTGCCGAGCAGTACGTC.

The sample holds a few counts of this clonotype. The chain combines TRBV12-3 or TRBV12-4 with TRBJ1-2, with a tentative D call TRBD1 (5 bases). The CDR3 totals 15 residues. V dropped 3 bases and J dropped 4 bases, with 15 bases sitting between them. CDR3 loop: CASSFLQGLTYGYTF. The CDR3 DNA sequence: TGTGCCAGCAGTTTCTTGCAGGGCCTTACCTATGGCTACACCTTC.

This clonotype was seen more than once but under ten times. The genes are TRBV4-3 and TRBJ2-2, with D perhaps matching TRBD2 (6 bases). V dropped 2 bases and J dropped 6 bases, with 13 bases sitting between them. Germline CDR1 LGHNA, CDR2 YSLEER. The CDR3 totals 15 residues. DNA for the CDR3: TGCGCCAGCAGCCAACAGACTAGTCTTCCCGGGGAGCTGTTTTTT. Residues: CASSQQTSLPGELFF.

This clonotype was seen a few times. The chain carries TRBV25-1 and TRBJ1-5, with a tentative D call TRBD1 (5 bases). The germline V gene has CDR1 MGHDK and CDR2 SYGVNS. V was pared by 4 bases and J by 4 bases, with 14 bases between. The CDR3 runs to 15 residues. DNA for the CDR3: TGTGCCAGCAGTGCTCCGGGGGGGGAAAATCAGCCCCAGCATTTT. Translated: CASSAPGGENQPQHF. The full variable domain, its missing parts supplied by reference TRBV25-1 and TRBJ1-5, is EADIYQTPRYLVIGTGKKITLECSQTMGHDKMYWYQQDPGMELHLIHYSYGVNSTEKGDLSSESTVSRIRTEHFPLTLESARPSHTSQYLCASSAPGGENQPQHFGDGTRLSIL.

On this clonotype: Relative to the germline gene, one junction end is altered; a read error may explain this. V and J are TRBV20-1 and TRBJ1-1, with TRBD1 identical over 7 bases. There are 16 residues in the CDR3. Germline loops: CDR1 DFQATT, CDR2 SNEGSKA (reference sequence). The CDR3 region is CCARGGGYRGSTEAFF. CDR3 sequence (DNA): TGCTGTGCTAGAGGGGGGGGGTACAGGGGAAGTACTGAAGCTTTCTTT.

This clonotype appeared a few times. The J gene is TRBJ2-1, the V gene TRBV7-2; 15 bases line up with TRBD2. Germline V gene data show CDR1 as SGHTA and CDR2 as FQGNSA. The CDR3 length is 16 residues. Losses at the gene ends were 5 bases for V and 7 bases for J; bases not matched to a gene: 6. DNA of the CDR3: TGTGCCAGCAGCCGGGCCGGGACTAGCGGGAGGAATGAGCAGTTCTTC. Its translation is CASSRAGTSGRNEQFF.

This clonotype was seen a handful of times. The chain employs TRBV7-2 and TRBJ2-3; D tentatively reads TRBD1 or TRBD2 (6 bases each). The V end lost 7 bases, the J end lost 5 bases, and 22 bases lay between the germline ends. Germline V lookup: CDR1 SGHTA, CDR2 FQGNSA. The CDR3 contains 16 residues. CDR3 in DNA: TGTGCCAGCATTGTGCTTGGGGGGCCCGAGGGAGATACGCAGTATTTT. Translation gives CASIVLGGPEGDTQYF.

The CDR3 DNA reads as TGCAGCGGGACAGGGACTTCAGGCTACGAGCAGTACTTC. Its protein product is CSGTGTSGYEQYF. The chain recombines TRBV29-1 with TRBJ2-7; 8 bases fit TRBD1. CDR1 SQVTM and CDR2 ANQGSEA come from the germline V gene. Trimming removed 7 bases from V and 3 bases from J; junction bases left unmatched: 8. The CDR3 totals 13 residues.

This clonotype came up many times. The CDR3 region is CASSYGGDQETQYF. The CDR3 DNA reads as TGTGCCAGCAGCTATGGGGGAGACCAAGAGACCCAGTACTTC. The V and J genes are TRBV7-3 and TRBJ2-5; D possibly uses TRBD1 or TRBD2 (5 bases each). CDR3 length: 14 amino acids. The ends were cut back, 4 bases at V and 0 bases at J, with 9 bases in the middle. CDR1 SGHTA and CDR2 FQGTGA come from the germline V gene.

This chain joins TRBV9 and TRBJ2-6; TRBD1 aligns across 7 bases. V gave up 3 bases and J gave up 0 bases; unmatched junction bases: 6. The CDR3 has 17 amino acids. Germline V gene sequence: CDR1 SGDLS, CDR2 YYNGEE. The CDR3 is CASSAPGQYSGANVLTF. CDR3 nucleotide sequence: TGTGCCAGCAGCGCACCGGGACAGTACTCTGGGGCCAACGTCCTGACTTTC.

This clonotype was counted between two and nine times. The chain couples TRBV12-5 to TRBJ2-3; tentatively, D is TRBD1 (5 bases). This CDR3 contains 18 residues. The germline gives CDR1 LGHNT, CDR2 FRNRAP. V was cut by 3 bases and J by 0 bases, with 19 bases left in between. The CDR3 DNA is TGTGCTAGTGGTTTTAGGACCGACAGCCCGACTAGCACAGATACGCAGTATTTT. This gives the protein CASGFRTDSPTSTDTQYF.

V usage is TRBV5-6 and J usage is TRBJ2-7; 8 nucleotides match TRBD1. Germline CDR1 SGHDT, CDR2 YYEEEE. The CDR3 runs 15 residues. V dropped 4 bases and J dropped 2; count of bases not matched to a gene: 8. The CDR3 reads CASSGGTGDPYEQYF. CDR3 in DNA: TGTGCCAGCAGCGGAGGGACAGGCGATCCCTACGAGCAGTACTTC.

In its sample, this clonotype was seen a few times. This rearrangement joins TRBV20-1 to TRBJ2-3, with D possibly being TRBD1 (6 bases). Germline values: CDR1 DFQATT, CDR2 SNEGSKA (reference sequence). The CDR3 is 12 amino acids. The ends were cut back, 5 bases at V and 8 bases at J, with 14 bases in the middle. The CDR3: CSALQGWGTQYF. CDR3 in DNA: TGCAGTGCTCTACAGGGTTGGGGTACGCAGTATTTT.

This clonotype occurred a few times. The junction departs from germline at one end; a sequencing error may be responsible. This chain uses TRBV20-1 with TRBJ2-1; 8 nucleotides line up with TRBD2. The length of the CDR3 is 19 residues. Germline V gene data show CDR1 as DFQATT and CDR2 as SNEGSKA (reference sequence). The CDR3 DNA reads as TGCTGTGCTAGAGATTTAGGGATGGGGCTAGCGGGCCGCTACAATGAGCAGTTCTTC. It specifies CCARDLGMGLAGRYNEQFF.

This clonotype has only a few counts. The chain combines TRBV5-1 with TRBJ2-3; 14 bases agree with TRBD2. CDR1 and CDR2 from the germline V gene are SGHRS and YFSETQ. The J segment lost 7 bases and the V segment lost 1 base, leaving 5 bases of the junction unmatched. This CDR3 region has 16 residues. CDR3 in DNA: TGCGCCAGCAGCTTGCTGGGACTAGCGGGGGAGCATACGCAGTATTTT. Translated, it gives CASSLLGLAGEHTQYF. The entire variable domain, with the rest obtained from reference TRBV5-1 and TRBJ2-3, is as follows: KAGVTQTPRYLIKTRGQQVTLSCSPISGHRSVSWYQQTPGQGLQFLFEYFSETQRNKGNFPGRFSGRQFSNSRSEMNVSTLELGDSALYLCASSLLGLAGEHTQYFGPGTRLTVL.

This chain uses TRBV18 with TRBJ2-5; the D is unclear. V was cut by 3 bases and J by 4 bases, with 9 bases left in between. Germline CDR1 and CDR2: KGHSH and LQKENI. The CDR3 length is 13 residues. CDR3 residues: CASSPENTETQYF. The CDR3 nucleotides are TGTGCCAGCTCACCTGAGAACACAGAGACCCAGTACTTC.

The chain couples TRBV6-2 or TRBV6-3 to TRBJ2-7; 8 bases are a match to TRBD1. In germline, CDR1 is MNHEY, CDR2 SVGEGT. With V trimmed by 10 bases and J by 2 bases, 7 bases remained unmatched. The CDR3 runs 13 residues. CDR3 sequence reads: CAIGGTGPYEQYF. CDR3 DNA: TGTGCCATAGGGGGGACAGGTCCCTACGAGCAGTACTTC.

This chain uses TRBV2 with TRBJ2-1; tentative D call: TRBD2 (5 bases). Per the germline V gene, CDR1 is SNHLY and CDR2 is FYNNEI. V was clipped by 4 bases and J by 1 base, with 14 bases between them. The CDR3 is 16 residues long. The CDR3: CASSARWSGSYNEQFF. CDR3 sequence (DNA): TGTGCCAGCAGTGCCCGTTGGAGCGGTTCCTACAATGAGCAGTTCTTC. The entire variable domain, with the rest obtained from reference TRBV2 and TRBJ2-1, is as follows: EPEVTQTPSHQVTQMGQEVILRCVPISNHLYFYWYRQILGQKVEFLVSFYNNEISEKSEIFDDQFSVERPDGSNFTLKIRSTKLEDSAMYFCASSARWSGSYNEQFFGPGTRLTVL.

The chain links TRBV5-1 to TRBJ2-6, with D possibly TRBD1 on 5 matching bases. This CDR3 is 18 amino acids long. In germline, CDR1 is SGHRS, CDR2 YFSETQ. Trimming left V 0 bases short and J 2 bases short, with 15 bases between. The DNA of the CDR3 is TGCGCCAGCAGCTTGGATTTTAGGGGCGAAGCTGGGGCCAACGTCCTGACTTTC. Translating it yields CASSLDFRGEAGANVLTF.

The gene calls are TRBV4-1 and TRBJ1-5, with 7 bases aligning to TRBD1. The V and J ends lost 6 bases and 5 bases, in that order; junction bases with no gene match: 13. The germline V gene has CDR1 MGHRA and CDR2 YSYEKL. The CDR3 is 16 amino acids. CDR3: CASSPETGWDDQPQHF. The CDR3 coding sequence is TGCGCCAGCAGTCCAGAGACAGGGTGGGATGATCAGCCCCAGCATTTT.

This clonotype was picked up a small number of times. The rearrangement uses TRBV5-4 and TRBJ1-5, with 8 bases lining up with TRBD1. Per the germline V gene, CDR1 is SGHNT and CDR2 is YYREEE (reference sequence). The J segment lost 6 bases and the V segment lost 4 bases, leaving 6 bases of the junction unmatched. This CDR3 spans 14 amino acids. The CDR3 reads CASSLDREPQPQHF. The CDR3, as DNA: TGTGCCAGCAGCCTGGACAGGGAGCCTCAGCCCCAGCATTTT.

This clonotype was recorded many times. This chain links TRBV7-2 with TRBJ2-1; D is perhaps TRBD1 or TRBD2 (5 bases each). The V end was cut by 5 bases, the J end by 9 bases, with 23 bases between. The CDR3 has 16 residues. Per the germline V gene, CDR1 is SGHTA and CDR2 is FQGNSA. CDR3 sequence: CASSLDRLAGFAEQFF. CDR3 coding DNA: TGTGCCAGCAGCCTAGATAGGCTAGCAGGGTTTGCTGAGCAGTTCTTC.

This clonotype was seen a handful of times. The rearrangement uses TRBV7-9 and TRBJ1-2; 8 bases map to TRBD1. CDR3 length: 14 residues. V trimming: 5 bases; J trimming: 4 bases; junction bases outside the gene matches: 6. The germline V gene encodes CDR1 SEHNR and CDR2 FQNEAQ (reference sequence). CDR3 loop: CASSPGQGFYGYTF. In DNA, the CDR3 is TGTGCCAGCAGCCCTGGACAGGGATTCTATGGCTACACCTTC.

This clonotype was seen more than once but under ten times. The gene calls are TRBV20-1 and TRBJ1-2; 8 nucleotides align to TRBD1. Per germline, CDR1 DFQATT and CDR2 SNEGSKA (reference sequence). Trimming cost V 6 bases and J 4 bases; bases outside gene matches: 10. The CDR3 loop spans 14 amino acids. CDR3 region: CSAVWGGTGYGYTF. The CDR3 nucleotides read TGCAGTGCCGTCTGGGGTGGGACAGGCTATGGCTACACCTTC.

This clonotype occurred a few times. V usage is TRBV29-1 and J usage is TRBJ1-5, with 11 nucleotides matching TRBD1. Trimming at V came to 6 bases and at J to 8 bases, leaving 3 bases not matched to a gene. Germline V CDR1 and CDR2: SQVTM, ANQGSEA. This CDR3 has 12 amino acids. Here the CDR3 reads CSVGQGAEPQHF. CDR3 coding DNA: TGCAGCGTCGGACAGGGGGCTGAGCCCCAGCATTTT.

This clonotype was counted only a few times. J is TRBJ2-7 and V is TRBV7-2, with 10 nucleotides matching TRBD2. The CDR3 length is 15 residues. Germline V gene sequence: CDR1 SGHTA, CDR2 FQGNSA. The V gene end was trimmed by 5 bases and the J gene end by 3 bases; junction bases not matched to a gene: 7. The CDR3 nucleotides are TGTGCCAGCAGCCCCAGGACTAGCGGATACTACGAGCAGTACTTC. Encoded protein: CASSPRTSGYYEQYF.

This clonotype was counted ten times or more. This CDR3 reads CASSHPWGTDTQYF. CDR3 nucleotide sequence: TGCGCCAGCAGCCACCCATGGGGCACAGATACGCAGTATTTT. This chain links TRBV4-1 with TRBJ2-3; no firm D call. This CDR3 has 14 residues. Trimming removed 3 bases from V and 1 base from J, with 8 bases in between. Germline V gene sequence: CDR1 MGHRA, CDR2 YSYEKL.

This chain uses TRBV4-1 with TRBJ2-3, with D uncertain. Trimming stripped 1 base from V and 3 bases from J, with 14 bases between. The CDR3 totals 16 residues. In germline, CDR1 is MGHRA, CDR2 YSYEKL. Here the CDR3 reads CASSQVNLVATDTQYF. CDR3 nucleotides: TGCGCCAGCAGCCAAGTGAATTTGGTGGCAACAGATACGCAGTATTTT.

This chain joins TRBV5-1 and TRBJ2-7; a possible D gene is TRBD1 (6 bases). CDR3 size: 15 residues. Per the germline V gene, CDR1 is SGHRS and CDR2 is YFSETQ. The CDR3 coding sequence is TGCGCCAGCAGCTTGCTGGCAGGGGATTCCTCCGAGCAGTACGTC. Amino acids: CASSLLAGDSSEQYV.

This clonotype came up many times. The chain employs TRBV4-1 and TRBJ2-7, with unresolved D. There are 16 residues in the CDR3. V was shortened by 4 bases and J by 1 base, with 17 bases between the two germline ends. Germline-derived CDR1 and CDR2 are MGHRA and YSYEKL. This chain's CDR3 is CASSRVISRASYEQYF. CDR3 DNA sequence: TGCGCCAGCAGCCGAGTGATTAGTCGAGCATCCTACGAGCAGTACTTC.

This clonotype was picked up a small number of times. The chain joins TRBV7-8 to TRBJ2-1, with 9 bases fitting TRBD2. CDR1 is SGHVS and CDR2 is FQNEAQ in the germline V gene. This CDR3 is built from 16 residues. The V and J ends lost 0 bases and 5 bases, in that order; junction bases with no gene match: 5. The CDR3: CASSLAGAGGNNEQFF. CDR3 bases: TGTGCCAGCAGCTTAGCGGGGGCGGGAGGGAACAATGAGCAGTTCTTC.